Listed here is a single TCR beta chain. The data originate from a study of blood T cell repertoires in COVID-19. Overall study context: T cells, B-cell-depleted T cells, or PBMCs supplied cDNA or gDNA.

Only in-frame clones appear in the TCRdb table, and some are missing; sequencing was by immunoSEQ multiplex PCR. The sample shows 250,000 or so clones, around nine tenths of them seen only once. The CDR3 extends over 14 amino acids. CDR1 SGHTA and CDR2 FQGNSA come from the germline V gene. V lost 7 bases to trimming and J lost 1 base, with 14 bases between them. This chain links TRBV7-2 with TRBJ2-7; the D gene is possibly TRBD2 (5 bases). The sequence derives from a woman aged 70-85 years with active or convalescent COVID-19. Input material: peripheral blood. CDR3 loop: CASNFGLRSYEQYF. Written as DNA, the CDR3 is TGTGCCAGCAACTTTGGACTCCGATCCTACGAGCAGTACTTC. Variable domain in full (rest from reference TRBV7-2 and TRBJ2-7): GAGVSQSPSNKVTEKGKDVELRCDPISGHTALYWYRQSLGQGLEFLIYFQGNSAPDKSGLPSDRFSAERTGGSVSTLTIQRTQQEDSAVYLCASNFGLRSYEQYFGPGTRLTVT.